The entry below describes one T cell receptor (beta chain). There is no known antigen for this receptor. No base quality values were provided; no much bigger clone lies one nucleotide off. Cut back by 10 bases and 7 bases, the V and J ends lie 14 bases apart. There are 13 amino acids in the CDR3, from cysteine to phenylalanine inclusive. Just the 39-base CDR3 DNA is kept, in frame starting at base 1. The germline V gene (reference sequence) yields LNHDA for CDR1 and SQIVND for CDR2. These data belong to a study of T cell responses to AZD1222 COVID-19 vaccine (dated by TCRdb to the early 2020s). Notes on the research overall: AZD1222 recipients given second doses at about 4 weeks or at about 12 weeks were pooled, since spike-specific TCR depth and breadth were not found to differ between the two schedules. TCR sequencing was performed for 230 to 250 trial participants, of whom about 210 were given two doses of AZD1222 and around 26 were given two doses of MenACWY control vaccine. Trial participants were enrolled by age into 18-55, 56-69 and 70-plus year subgroups, with roughly 150, 30 and 60 TCR-sequenced participants respectively. The investigation overall reported the following: Participants were mostly white British, with more females than males. The authors suggested clonal diversity may have been underestimated. In the small 56-69-year group, the increase in depth fell short of significance, most likely because of low power. Spike-specific TCR breadth and depth rose significantly after two AZD1222 doses compared with day 0 and with MenACWY recipients. Conclusions about previously exposed vaccinees are limited because only five to seven AZD1222 recipients were SARS-CoV-2 seropositive at baseline. The whole spike protein was spanned by vaccine-associated CD4 TCRs, and dominant responses were seen in regions 160-218 and 743-854. Because no day 14 peak-response samples were available, repertoires were characterized only after the peak T cell response. Reportedly, close to half of the unique spike-specific TCRs recognized epitopes lying outside the regions that are mutated in the B.1.351 and B.1.1.7 variants.

The CDR3 regions of human TCRbeta chains were subjected to immunosequencing. The study's processing was this. TCRs in the repertoires were matched against a reference library of SARS-CoV-2-specific TCRs that had been generated with the MIRA antigen-specificity platform. Breadth was defined as the fraction of unique TCRs that were SARS-CoV-2-associated. Depth was defined as the fraction of total T cells that were SARS-CoV-2-associated. Using the MIRA data, every spike-specific TCR was mapped to the spike region that the TCR reacted to and assigned to either a CD4 or a CD8 class. Log10-transformed breadth and depth values were compared by one-way ANOVA with Sidak's multiple comparisons tests. In TCRdb, the immuneACCESS table is reduced to in-frame sequences with V and J assigned. These tables do not hold every clone; where another copy was compared, an unresolved V gene accounts for under half, and the others remain unexplained. V and J calls and clone size are copied from that table; D and trimming were computed from the DNA. Here the sample has some 130,000 clones; roughly 90% occur a single time. The ten largest clones capture 2.5% to 3.5% of the sample.

What this sample's time point label stands for: baseline before first vaccination. Vaccinee samples were obtained from the UK trials COV001 and COV002, which included a single-blind randomized controlled phase 2/3 trial of AZD1222 (ChAdOx1 nCoV-19) in healthy adults. Trial participant PBMC samples were collected at day 0 and day 28 after the second dose for TCRbeta chain sequencing. This receptor chain uses TRBV19 and TRBJ1-6, with the D gene not confidently named. The material sequenced was peripheral blood, taken on day 0 of AZD1222 vaccination. The sequence was collected from an adult in good health. In nucleotide form, the sequence is TGTGCCACCAAAACGGGGTTCAATTCACCCCTCCACTTT. This encodes CATKTGFNSPLHF.